The 29 T cell receptor beta chains given below trace back to one sample, sequenced in a study of cytomegalovirus exposure and HLA in healthy donors. TCRdb's copy holds only in-frame clones and misses some; the assay was immunoSEQ multiplex PCR. The sample contains roughly 73,000 clones, 90% to 95% of which appear only once. The sequenced sample consisted of PBMCs. The origin of the receptors is a man aged 18 to 29 in good health and CMV-seronegative.

The chain has TRBV30 and TRBJ1-1; D is unresolved. The germline V gene encodes CDR1 GTSNPN and CDR2 SVGIG (reference sequence). V was trimmed by 5 bases and J by 1 base, leaving 14 bases between them. The CDR3 consists of 14 residues. The CDR3 coding sequence is TGTGCCTGGGATTGGGGAGTTACGAACACTGAAGCTTTCTTT. Its protein is CAWDWGVTNTEAFF. Based on the CDR3 plus reference TRBV30 and TRBJ1-1, the full variable domain is SQTIHQWPATLVQPVGSPLSLECTVEGTSNPNLYWYRQAAGRGLQLLFYSVGIGQISSEVPQNLSASRPQDRQFILSSKKLLLSDSGFYLCAWDWGVTNTEAFFGQGTRLTVV.

The chain has TRBV5-1 and TRBJ1-4; a weak D match, TRBD1 (5 bases). The CDR3 covers 14 residues. Trimming removed 0 bases at V and 8 bases at J, with 11 bases between. Germline lookup yields CDR1 SGHRS and CDR2 YFSETQ. CDR3 DNA: TGCGCCAGCAGCTTGGGTAGGGGCTACGAAAAACTGTTTTTT. Residues: CASSLGRGYEKLFF.

J is TRBJ2-5 and V is TRBV7-9; D gene unclear. V dropped 6 bases and J dropped 4 bases, with 24 bases sitting between them. The CDR3 length is 17 residues. Germline-derived CDR1 and CDR2 are SEHNR and FQNEAQ (reference sequence). CDR3 protein: CASRLPSPQTHLETQYF. The DNA for the CDR3 is TGTGCCAGCAGGTTACCGAGCCCCCAAACGCATTTAGAGACCCAGTACTTC.

This chain joins TRBV5-5 and TRBJ1-5; TRBD1 aligns across 7 bases. J lost 2 bases, V lost 2 bases, and 1 base had no gene match. The CDR3 spans 14 residues. Germline V lookup: CDR1 SGHKS, CDR2 YYEKEE (reference sequence). The CDR3 here is CASSFQGGNQPQHF. The CDR3 DNA is TGTGCCAGCAGCTTCCAGGGGGGCAATCAGCCCCAGCATTTT.

This chain uses TRBV5-6 with TRBJ2-1; D possibly corresponds to TRBD2 (6 bases). Trimming took 0 bases from V and 8 from J, leaving 18 bases between them. The CDR3 covers 16 residues. Germline CDR1 SGHDT, CDR2 YYEEEE. The CDR3 sequence is CASSLASGGVIDEQFF. The CDR3 DNA reads TGTGCCAGCAGCTTGGCCAGCGGAGGGGTCATCGATGAGCAGTTCTTC.

The V call is TRBV11-2, the J call TRBJ2-5; D remains ambiguous. The length of the CDR3 is 13 residues. Germline CDR1 and CDR2: SGHAT and FQNNGV. The V gene lost 0 bases and the J gene lost 4 bases, with 6 bases spanning the gap. The CDR3 protein is CASSLDYRETQYF. For the CDR3, the DNA is TGTGCCAGCAGCTTAGATTATAGAGAGACCCAGTACTTC.

The V call is TRBV7-2, the J call TRBJ2-7; 8 nucleotides line up with TRBD1. Trimming took 4 bases from V and 2 from J; bases not matched to a gene: 7. The CDR3 totals 15 residues. Per germline, CDR1 SGHTA and CDR2 FQGNSA. This chain's CDR3 is CASSSPGQDPYEQYF. CDR3 bases: TGTGCCAGCAGCTCCCCGGGACAGGACCCCTACGAGCAGTACTTC.

The J gene is TRBJ1-4, the V gene TRBV27; 11 nucleotides align to TRBD1. CDR1 and CDR2 from the germline V gene are MNHEY and SMNVEV (reference sequence). The CDR3 has 17 amino acids. J lost 5 bases, V lost 8 bases, and 13 bases had no gene match. The DNA for the CDR3 is TGTGCCAGCTCTAATTATCCGGGACAGGGGGAGAATGAAAAACTGTTTTTT. As protein: CASSNYPGQGENEKLFF.

A single count supports this clone. The V call is TRBV7-9, the J call TRBJ2-5, with D unresolved. CDR1 is SEHNR and CDR2 is FQNEAQ in the germline V gene (reference sequence). Trimming shortened V by 6 bases and J by 4 bases, and 9 bases separated the two germline ends. CDR3 length equals 12 residues. DNA for the CDR3: TGTGCCAGCAGTGCGACGGGAGAGACCCAGTACTTC. Protein product: CASSATGETQYF.

This clone was seen a single time. The chain uses TRBV7-9 and TRBJ2-5; D not certain. The CDR3 extends over 16 amino acids. V shed 1 base and J shed 1 base, with 13 bases lying between them. Looked up from germline, CDR1 is SEHNR and CDR2 is FQNEAQ (reference sequence). CDR3 loop: CASSLGVMRIQETQYF. As DNA, the CDR3 is TGTGCCAGCAGCTTAGGAGTCATGAGGATCCAAGAGACCCAGTACTTC.

The V gene is TRBV6-5, the J gene TRBJ2-3; TRBD1 might be the D (6 bases). This CDR3 has 13 residues. Looked up from germline, CDR1 is MNHEY and CDR2 is SVGAGI. V was shortened by 8 bases and J by 2 bases, with 11 bases between the two germline ends. The CDR3 nucleotides read TGTGCCAGCGGAAGGACAGCCACAGATACGCAGTATTTT. Translating gives CASGRTATDTQYF.

The rearrangement uses TRBV6-1 and TRBJ1-5, with 8 bases identical to TRBD1. The CDR3 covers 13 residues. Germline V CDR1 and CDR2: MNHNS, SASEGT. Trimming took 6 bases from V and 4 from J; bases not matched to a gene: 2. The CDR3 DNA reads TGTGCCAGCAGCAGGGGGCCGAATCAGCCCCAGCATTTT. This translates into CASSRGPNQPQHF.

CDR3 bases: TGTGCCAGCTCAAAGACAGAAGGCACTGAAGCTTTCTTT. It is translated as CASSKTEGTEAFF. V gene TRBV18 combines with J gene TRBJ1-1; a possible D gene is TRBD1 (5 bases). Trimming cost V 5 bases and J 4 bases, with 11 bases left between them. In germline, CDR1 is KGHSH, CDR2 LQKENI. The CDR3 runs 13 residues.

This CDR3 is CASRGRNYGYTF. DNA for the CDR3: TGCGCCAGCAGAGGGAGGAACTATGGCTACACCTTC. The rearrangement joins TRBV23-1 to TRBJ1-2; D gene ambiguous. TRBV23-1 is identified as an open reading frame with a role that is uncertain. The CDR3 is 12 residues long. V gave up 6 bases and J gave up 2 bases, with 7 bases separating them.

This chain connects TRBV18 to TRBJ2-7; tentative D call: TRBD1 (6 bases). CDR1 is KGHSH, CDR2 LQKENI, per germline. The CDR3 sequence is 17 residues long. V dropped 0 bases and J dropped 1 base, with 16 bases sitting between them. CDR3 nucleotides: TGTGCCAGCTCACCACCGAACGTCGGGACACTGTCCTACGAGCAGTACTTC. This translates into CASSPPNVGTLSYEQYF.

J is TRBJ1-2 and V is TRBV28; D uncertain. Germline V gene sequence: CDR1 MDHEN, CDR2 SYDVKM. Trimming removed 3 bases at V and 4 bases at J, with 15 bases between. The CDR3 length is 15 residues. The CDR3 is CASSFTGTWAYGYTF. CDR3 in DNA: TGTGCCAGCAGTTTTACCGGAACTTGGGCCTATGGCTACACCTTC.

This chain links TRBV19 with TRBJ1-1, with D possibly matching TRBD1 (5 bases). The ends were cut back, 4 bases at V and 4 bases at J, with 7 bases in the middle. CDR3 length equals 12 residues. Germline V lookup: CDR1 LNHDA, CDR2 SQIVND (reference sequence). The CDR3 bases are TGTGCCAGTAGTAACAGGCCCACTGAAGCTTTCTTT. Amino acids: CASSNRPTEAFF.

The V gene is TRBV13, the J gene TRBJ1-1, with D unresolved. The CDR3 covers 14 residues. Trimming shortened V by 5 bases and J by 1 base, and 11 bases separated the two germline ends. Germline CDR1 PRHDT, CDR2 FYEKMQ (reference sequence). CDR3 loop: CASSTKGANTEAFF. In DNA form, the CDR3 reads TGTGCCAGCAGCACGAAGGGAGCGAACACTGAAGCTTTCTTT.

V and J are TRBV7-2 and TRBJ2-1; 8 nucleotides agree with TRBD1. In germline, CDR1 is SGHTA, CDR2 FQGNSA. This CDR3 contains 15 residues. J gave up 5 bases and V 7 bases, and 10 bases lay outside the gene matches. The CDR3 spells CASTNLDREHNEQFF. The CDR3 DNA sequence: TGTGCCAGCACCAACCTGGACAGGGAGCACAATGAGCAGTTCTTC.

This clone occurred once. The chain couples TRBV28 to TRBJ1-1; the D gene is possibly TRBD1 (5 bases). Germline V CDR1 and CDR2: MDHEN, SYDVKM. CDR3 length: 12 amino acids. The V and J ends lost 7 bases and 4 bases respectively, with 10 bases between them. DNA of the CDR3: TGTGCCAGCATTTGGGGGGGCACTGAAGCTTTCTTT. Translating gives CASIWGGTEAFF.

The chain combines TRBV13 with TRBJ1-3; 8 nucleotides agree with TRBD1. Germline V gene lookup returns CDR1 PRHDT and CDR2 FYEKMQ (reference sequence). There are 17 residues in the CDR3. J lost 0 bases, V lost 5 bases, and 9 bases had no gene match. The CDR3 protein is CASSLRQGRTSGNTIYF. The DNA of the CDR3 is TGTGCCAGCAGCCTCCGACAGGGGCGCACCTCTGGAAACACCATATATTTT.

The chain combines TRBV7-6 with TRBJ2-1, with a possible D match to TRBD2 (6 bases). Germline V gene sequence: CDR1 SGHVS, CDR2 FNYEAQ. Trimming took off 2 bases at V and 10 bases at J, with 12 bases between the two ends. The CDR3 consists of 13 residues. The CDR3 is CASSLTGGEEQFF. DNA of the CDR3: TGTGCCAGCAGCTTAACGGGCGGGGAAGAGCAGTTCTTC.

This chain uses TRBV29-1 with TRBJ1-1; no definite D call. The CDR3 loop spans 12 amino acids. Between the trimmed V and J ends, which lost 1 base and 4 bases, there was a span of 7 bases. Germline-derived CDR1 and CDR2 are SQVTM and ANQGSEA. This chain's CDR3 is CSVEGQSTEAFF. The CDR3 DNA reads as TGCAGCGTTGAAGGGCAAAGCACTGAAGCTTTCTTT.

The V and J genes are TRBV28 and TRBJ2-1; maybe TRBD1 (6 bases). The CDR3 contains 16 residues. The germline V and J ends were trimmed by 2 bases and 0 bases, with 11 bases remaining between them. CDR1 is MDHEN, CDR2 SYDVKM, per germline. CDR3 coding DNA: TGTGCCAGCAGTTTACCCGACAGGAGCTCCTACAATGAGCAGTTCTTC. Amino acids: CASSLPDRSSYNEQFF.

The genes are TRBV9 and TRBJ2-1, with D perhaps matching TRBD1 (6 bases). V lost 0 bases and J 8 bases, leaving 12 bases between the germline ends. The CDR3 has 14 amino acids. Per germline, CDR1 SGDLS and CDR2 YYNGEE. CDR3: CASSVDRESDEQFF. In DNA form, the CDR3 reads TGTGCCAGCAGCGTAGACAGGGAGAGCGATGAGCAGTTCTTC.

The chain couples TRBV7-2 to TRBJ1-2; D possibly corresponds to TRBD1 (5 bases). V lost 0 bases, J lost 4 bases, and 12 bases lay in between. The CDR3 consists of 15 residues. The germline gives CDR1 SGHTA, CDR2 FQGNSA. For the CDR3, the DNA is TGTGCCAGCAGCTTAGCGACTGTGGGGGGCTATGGCTACACCTTC. Its protein is CASSLATVGGYGYTF.

This sequence joins TRBV9 and TRBJ1-1; D remains ambiguous. Germline V gene sequence: CDR1 SGDLS, CDR2 YYNGEE. Trimming cost V 4 bases and J 0 bases, with 10 bases left between them. CDR3 length: 14 amino acids. The CDR3 protein is CASSPGEMNTEAFF. CDR3 coding DNA: TGTGCCAGCAGCCCGGGTGAAATGAACACTGAAGCTTTCTTT.

This chain joins TRBV11-2 and TRBJ1-4, with D uncertain. From germline, CDR1 is SGHAT and CDR2 FQNNGV. Trimming cost V 0 bases and J 12 bases, with 11 bases left between them. This CDR3 has 13 amino acids. Written as DNA, the CDR3 is TGTGCCAGCAGCTTAGAGTTGGTGTCGGAACTGTTTTTT. This encodes CASSLELVSELFF.

In this sample, this clone turned up a few times. The CDR3, as DNA: TGTGCTAGTGGTTTGGTAGCCGGGGTCGGTGCAGGCGATGGCTACACCTTC. This encodes CASGLVAGVGAGDGYTF. V gene TRBV12-5 combines with J gene TRBJ1-2; no clear D. The length of the CDR3 is 17 residues. Trimming pared 0 bases from V and 6 bases from J, leaving 20 bases between. The germline V gene has CDR1 LGHNT and CDR2 FRNRAP. Based on the CDR3 plus reference TRBV12-5 and TRBJ1-2, the full variable domain is DARVTQTPRHKVTEMGQEVTMRCQPILGHNTVFWYRQTMMQGLELLAYFRNRAPLDDSGMPKDRFSAEMPDATLATLKIQPSEPRDSAVYFCASGLVAGVGAGDGYTFGSGTRLTVV.